This T cell receptor beta chain was sequenced in a study of cytomegalovirus exposure and HLA in healthy donors. PCR amplification relied on 60 Vbeta primers (plus 13 Jbeta primers). The table came from immunoSEQ multiplex PCR; TCRdb's copy has only in-frame clones and leaves some out. This repertoire comprises 110,000 to 150,000 clones; its ten largest clones make up about 2.2%. The CDR3 has 15 residues. V shed 3 bases, J shed 2 bases, and the junction held 3 bases outside the gene matches. The germline V gene has CDR1 SGHRS and CDR2 YFSETQ. Source material: PBMCs. The chain employs TRBV5-1 and TRBJ2-3; 10 nucleotides line up with TRBD2. The TCR sequence derives from a woman aged 18-29 years in good health and CMV-seronegative. DNA for the CDR3: TGCGCCAGCAGCTATGGGACTAGCGCCACAGATACGCAGTATTTT. This codes for CASSYGTSATDTQYF.